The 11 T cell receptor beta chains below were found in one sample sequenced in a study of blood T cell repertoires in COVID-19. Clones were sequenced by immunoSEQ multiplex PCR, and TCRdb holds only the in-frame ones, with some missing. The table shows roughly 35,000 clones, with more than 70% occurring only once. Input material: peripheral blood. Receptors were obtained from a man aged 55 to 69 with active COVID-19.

The CDR3 reads CASSSGGGNQPQHF. The CDR3 DNA sequence: TGTGCCAGCAGCTCGGGAGGTGGCAATCAGCCCCAGCATTTT. The chain couples TRBV7-8 to TRBJ1-5, with D unclear. This CDR3 has 14 amino acids. The germline gives CDR1 SGHVS, CDR2 FQNEAQ. V lost 4 bases and J 2 bases, leaving 9 bases between the germline ends.

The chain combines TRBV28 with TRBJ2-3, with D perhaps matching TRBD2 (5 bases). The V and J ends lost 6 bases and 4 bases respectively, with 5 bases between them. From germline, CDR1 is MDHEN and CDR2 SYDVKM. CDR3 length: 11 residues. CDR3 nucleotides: TGTGCCAGCAGGGAGGCAGATACGCAGTATTTT. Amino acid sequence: CASREADTQYF. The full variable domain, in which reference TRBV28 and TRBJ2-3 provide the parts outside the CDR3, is DVKVTQSSRYLVKRTGEKVFLECVQDMDHENMFWYRQDPGLGLRLIYFSYDVKMKEKGDIPEGYSVSREKKERFSLILESASTNQTSMYLCASREADTQYFGPGTRLTVL.

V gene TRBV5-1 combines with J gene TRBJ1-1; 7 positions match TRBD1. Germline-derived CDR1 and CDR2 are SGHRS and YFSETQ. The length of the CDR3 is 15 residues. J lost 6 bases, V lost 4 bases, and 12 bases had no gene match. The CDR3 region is CASSDGQVGNPEAFF. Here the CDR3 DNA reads TGCGCCAGCAGCGACGGACAGGTCGGGAATCCTGAAGCTTTCTTT.

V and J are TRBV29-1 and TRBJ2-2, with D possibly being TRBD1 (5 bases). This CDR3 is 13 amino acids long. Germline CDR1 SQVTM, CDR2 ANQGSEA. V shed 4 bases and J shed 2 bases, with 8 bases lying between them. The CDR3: CSVGRENTGELFF. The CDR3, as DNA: TGCAGCGTTGGCAGGGAAAACACCGGGGAGCTGTTTTTT.

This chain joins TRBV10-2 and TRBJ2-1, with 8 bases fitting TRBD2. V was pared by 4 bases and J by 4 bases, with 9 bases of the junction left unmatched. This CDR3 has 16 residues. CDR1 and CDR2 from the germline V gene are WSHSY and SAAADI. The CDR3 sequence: CASSVRAGDSYNEQFF. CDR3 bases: TGCGCCAGCAGTGTAAGAGCGGGAGATTCGTACAATGAGCAGTTCTTC.

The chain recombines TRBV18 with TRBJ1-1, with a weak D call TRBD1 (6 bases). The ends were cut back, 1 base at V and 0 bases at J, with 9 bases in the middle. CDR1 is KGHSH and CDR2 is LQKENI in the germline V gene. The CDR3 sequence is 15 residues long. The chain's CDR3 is CASSPQGDMNTEAFF. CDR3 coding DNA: TGTGCCAGCTCACCACAGGGGGACATGAACACTGAAGCTTTCTTT.

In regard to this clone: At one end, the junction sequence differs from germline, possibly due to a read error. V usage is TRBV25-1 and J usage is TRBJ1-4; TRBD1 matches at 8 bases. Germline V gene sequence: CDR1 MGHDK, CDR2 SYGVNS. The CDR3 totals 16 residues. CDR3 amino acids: CASSQYYLTGGEKLFF. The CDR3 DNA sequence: TGTGCCAGCAGTCAATATTATTTAACAGGGGGGGAAAAACTGTTTTTT.

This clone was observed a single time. Written as DNA, the CDR3 is TGTGCCAGCAGCCCCCCGGGACAGGCTTTCGGCGGGGAGCTGTTTTTT. Encoded protein: CASSPPGQAFGGELFF. The gene calls are TRBV9 and TRBJ2-2; 8 nucleotides agree with TRBD1. The trim removed 4 bases at V and 7 bases at J, leaving 12 bases unmatched. Per germline, CDR1 SGDLS and CDR2 YYNGEE. This CDR3 spans 16 amino acids.

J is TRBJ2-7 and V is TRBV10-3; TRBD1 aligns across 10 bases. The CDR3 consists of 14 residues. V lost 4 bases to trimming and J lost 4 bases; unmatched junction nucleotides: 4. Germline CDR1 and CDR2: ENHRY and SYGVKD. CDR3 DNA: TGTGCCATCAGTGGACAGGGGGCAAGGTACGAGCAGTACTTC. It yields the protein CAISGQGARYEQYF.

The CDR3 reads CASRGGGTDTQYF. DNA for the CDR3: TGTGCCAGCAGAGGGGGCGGCACAGATACGCAGTATTTT. The chain uses TRBV12-3 or TRBV12-4 and TRBJ2-3; 7 nucleotides agree with TRBD1. The V and J ends lost 6 bases and 1 base, in that order; junction bases with no gene match: 1. This CDR3 is 13 amino acids long.

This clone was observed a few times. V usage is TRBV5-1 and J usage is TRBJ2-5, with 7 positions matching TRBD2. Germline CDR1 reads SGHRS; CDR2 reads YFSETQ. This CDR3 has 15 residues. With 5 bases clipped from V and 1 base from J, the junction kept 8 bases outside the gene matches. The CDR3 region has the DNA TGCGCCAGCAGTTCGATGTCTAGCGGCCAAGAGACCCAGTACTTC. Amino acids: CASSSMSSGQETQYF.